This T cell receptor beta chain derives from a study of cytomegalovirus exposure and HLA in healthy donors. The PCR had 60 Vbeta and 13 Jbeta primers. Some clones are missing from TCRdb's copy, which holds only in-frame ones; the method was immunoSEQ multiplex PCR. The sample carries 200,000 to 300,000 clones, about 80% recorded once. Findings and limits, study-wide: The authors later linked a missense DCLRE1C variant to TCR beta V- and J-gene trimming. High sensitivity and specificity were reportedly achieved when the classifier diagnosed cytomegalovirus status.

Remarks on this clone: Its antigen is undetermined.

This TCR derives from a woman between 35 and 50 years old in good health and CMV-seropositive. Sequencing used PBMCs.

CDR3 amino acids: CASSVTGQGPETQYF. CDR3 DNA sequence: TGTGCCAGCAGCGTGACAGGACAGGGTCCGGAGACCCAGTACTTC. The chain combines TRBV11-3 with TRBJ2-5, with 8 bases lining up with TRBD1. This CDR3 spans 15 amino acids. Per the germline V gene, CDR1 is SGHNT and CDR2 is YENEEA. Germline trimming cut 5 bases from V and 5 bases from J; bases unmatched to any gene: 10.